The next 14 T cell receptor beta chains were all read from a single sample in a study of cytotoxic CD8 clonotypes in ibrutinib-treated CLL. Measured with immunoSEQ multiplex PCR; TCRdb has only the in-frame clones, and not every one. This repertoire shows around 70,000 clones, 70% to 90% found once; its top ten account for roughly 7.5%. Sequences were derived from PBMCs, sampled at disease progression, from a patient treated with ibrutinib. Every receptor here comes from a human donor with chronic lymphocytic leukemia.

This clone appeared a single time. This chain joins TRBV2 and TRBJ1-1; 10 bases agree with TRBD1. The CDR3 has 14 residues. Germline values: CDR1 SNHLY, CDR2 FYNNEI. V lost 6 bases, J lost 6 bases, and 7 bases stayed unmatched. CDR3 sequence reads: CASSSDRGSAEAFF. The DNA for the CDR3 is TGTGCCAGCAGCTCGGACAGGGGGAGCGCTGAAGCTTTCTTT.

The chain carries TRBV6-5 and TRBJ2-7; the D call may be TRBD1 or TRBD2 (6 bases each). CDR1 is MNHEY and CDR2 is SVGAGI in the germline V gene. V was trimmed by 7 bases and J by 3 bases, leaving 19 bases between them. The CDR3 length is 15 residues. CDR3: CASMGGAGFYYEQYF. Written as DNA, the CDR3 is TGTGCCAGCATGGGGGGCGCGGGGTTTTACTACGAGCAGTACTTC.

This clone was counted once. A far larger clone is one base from this, pointing to a likely read error. The chain carries TRBV7-2 and TRBJ1-4; possibly TRBD1 for D (5 bases). The germline gives CDR1 SGHTA, CDR2 FQGNSA. This CDR3 contains 15 residues. CDR3 DNA: TGTGCCACCAGCTTAGAGCCAGGGCGTAACGAAAAACTGTTTTTT. Amino acid sequence: CATSLEPGRNEKLFF.

This sequence joins TRBV15 and TRBJ2-2; D is perhaps TRBD1 (6 bases). With 0 bases removed from V and 2 bases from J, the gap between germline ends came to 13 bases. The CDR3 is made up of 17 amino acids. The germline V gene encodes CDR1 LNHNV and CDR2 YYDKDF (reference sequence). The CDR3 DNA reads as TGTGCCACCAGCAGAGATGCAAGGGGGTCCAACACCGGGGAGCTGTTTTTT. Protein: CATSRDARGSNTGELFF. The variable domain in full, with the rest retrieved from reference TRBV15 and TRBJ2-2, is DAMVIQNPRYQVTQFGKPVTLSCSQTLNHNVMYWYQQKSSQAPKLLFHYYDKDFNNEADTPDNFQSRRPNTSFCFLDIRSPGLGDTAMYLCATSRDARGSNTGELFFGEGSRLTVL.

This rearrangement joins TRBV19 to TRBJ2-3; TRBD1 matches at 8 bases. Germline V gene sequence: CDR1 LNHDA, CDR2 SQIVND (reference sequence). There are 16 residues in the CDR3. J gave up 3 bases and V 5 bases, and 10 bases lay outside the gene matches. This CDR3 reads CASSSSTGGRTDTQYF. Written as DNA, the CDR3 is TGTGCCAGTAGTTCTAGCACAGGGGGTCGGACAGATACGCAGTATTTT.

The V gene is TRBV5-4, the J gene TRBJ2-4, with a possible D match to TRBD1 (5 bases). This CDR3 comprises 13 residues. The V end was cut by 1 base, the J end by 4 bases, with 6 bases between. CDR1 SGHNT and CDR2 YYREEE come from the germline V gene (reference sequence). CDR3 sequence: CASSLQGKNIQYF. As DNA, the CDR3 is TGTGCCAGCAGCTTGCAGGGTAAAAACATTCAGTACTTC.

The chain couples TRBV13 to TRBJ2-7; no definite D call. This CDR3 spans 14 amino acids. The V gene lost 4 bases and the J gene lost 0 bases, with 10 bases spanning the gap. Germline CDR1 and CDR2: PRHDT and FYEKMQ (reference sequence). This CDR3 reads CASSSKGYSYEQYF. DNA of the CDR3: TGTGCCAGCAGCTCCAAAGGCTACTCCTACGAGCAGTACTTC.

The chain couples TRBV19 to TRBJ1-2; possible D gene TRBD1, 6 bases. CDR1 LNHDA and CDR2 SQIVND come from the germline V gene (reference sequence). The CDR3 extends over 14 amino acids. V lost 5 bases and J 8 bases, leaving 18 bases between the germline ends. The CDR3 sequence is CASSSSDRPGGYTF. DNA of the CDR3: TGTGCCAGTAGTTCCTCGGACAGACCTGGAGGCTACACCTTC.

The CDR3 protein is CASSLSAAYTGELFF. In nucleotides, the CDR3 is TGTGCCAGCAGTTTATCGGCGGCGTACACCGGGGAGCTGTTTTTT. This chain connects TRBV28 to TRBJ2-2; D gene uncertain. The V end was cut by 1 base, the J end by 3 bases, with 9 bases between. Per germline, CDR1 MDHEN and CDR2 SYDVKM. This CDR3 has 15 residues.

The CDR3 loop reads CASSIVLLVASGSRSSYEQYF. The CDR3 DNA sequence: TGTGCCAGTAGTATAGTATTGTTGGTGGCTAGCGGGAGCCGGAGCTCCTACGAGCAGTACTTC. V gene TRBV19 combines with J gene TRBJ2-7; 10 nucleotides match TRBD2. V was pared by 1 base and J by 0 bases, with 18 bases of the junction left unmatched. The CDR3 is made up of 21 amino acids. Germline values: CDR1 LNHDA, CDR2 SQIVND (reference sequence).

The chain recombines TRBV6-5 with TRBJ2-1; possibly TRBD1 for D (6 bases). This CDR3 spans 15 amino acids. Germline CDR1 and CDR2: MNHEY and SVGAGI. Trimming stripped 3 bases from V and 10 bases from J, with 19 bases between. CDR3 residues: CASSYRTDLPGEQFF. CDR3 bases: TGTGCCAGCAGTTATCGGACAGATCTCCCCGGGGAGCAGTTCTTC.

The rearrangement joins TRBV12-5 to TRBJ1-1; D not resolved. CDR1 is LGHNT and CDR2 is FRNRAP in the germline V gene. The CDR3 totals 14 residues. V was cut by 9 bases and J by 5 bases, with 19 bases left in between. For the CDR3, the DNA is TGTGCTAGCCGAATGGGTTCAAGTAGGACTGAAGCTTTCTTT. It is translated as CASRMGSSRTEAFF. Full variable domain (rest looked up from reference TRBV12-5 and TRBJ1-1): DARVTQTPRHKVTEMGQEVTMRCQPILGHNTVFWYRQTMMQGLELLAYFRNRAPLDDSGMPKDRFSAEMPDATLATLKIQPSEPRDSAVYFCASRMGSSRTEAFFGQGTRLTVV.

This chain connects TRBV2 to TRBJ1-5, with a tentative D call TRBD1 (6 bases). The CDR3 totals 15 residues. Trimming shortened V by 6 bases and J by 7 bases, and 19 bases separated the two germline ends. Germline V gene data show CDR1 as SNHLY and CDR2 as FYNNEI. This CDR3 is CASRSRGLQEQPQHF. The CDR3 DNA follows: TGTGCCAGCAGGTCCAGGGGACTACAAGAACAGCCCCAGCATTTT.

This clone was observed a single time. The rearrangement links TRBV27 to TRBJ1-1, with D possibly TRBD1 on 5 matching bases. Germline lookup yields CDR1 MNHEY and CDR2 SMNVEV (reference sequence). This CDR3 comprises 14 residues. The V gene lost 5 bases and the J gene lost 4 bases, with 14 bases spanning the gap. The CDR3 DNA reads as TGTGCCAGCAGTCCCCGGCAGGGTAGCACTGAAGCTTTCTTT. It encodes CASSPRQGSTEAFF.